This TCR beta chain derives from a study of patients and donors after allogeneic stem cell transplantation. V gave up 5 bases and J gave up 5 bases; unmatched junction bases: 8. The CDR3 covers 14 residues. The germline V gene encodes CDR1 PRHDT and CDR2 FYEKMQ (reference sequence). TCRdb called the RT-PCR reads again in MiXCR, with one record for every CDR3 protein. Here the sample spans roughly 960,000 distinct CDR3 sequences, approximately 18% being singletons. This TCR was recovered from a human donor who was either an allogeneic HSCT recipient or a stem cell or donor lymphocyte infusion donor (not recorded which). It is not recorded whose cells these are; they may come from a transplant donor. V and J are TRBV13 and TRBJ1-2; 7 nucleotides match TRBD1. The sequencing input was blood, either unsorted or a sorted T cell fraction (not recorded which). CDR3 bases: TGTGCCAGCAGCCCCCCCGGACAGGATTATGGCTACACCTTC. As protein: CASSPPGQDYGYTF.